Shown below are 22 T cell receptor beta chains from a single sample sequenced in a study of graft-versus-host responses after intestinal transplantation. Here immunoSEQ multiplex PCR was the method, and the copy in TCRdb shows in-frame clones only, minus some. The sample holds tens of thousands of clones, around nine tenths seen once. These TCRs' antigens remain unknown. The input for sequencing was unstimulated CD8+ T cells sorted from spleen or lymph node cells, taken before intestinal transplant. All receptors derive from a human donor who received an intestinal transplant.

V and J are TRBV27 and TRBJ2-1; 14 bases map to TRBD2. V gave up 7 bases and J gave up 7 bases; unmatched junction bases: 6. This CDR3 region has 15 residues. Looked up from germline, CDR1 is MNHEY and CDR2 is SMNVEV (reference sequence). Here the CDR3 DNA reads TGTGCCAGCACTAGGACTAGCGGGGGGTCGAATGAGCAGTTCTTC. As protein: CASTRTSGGSNEQFF.

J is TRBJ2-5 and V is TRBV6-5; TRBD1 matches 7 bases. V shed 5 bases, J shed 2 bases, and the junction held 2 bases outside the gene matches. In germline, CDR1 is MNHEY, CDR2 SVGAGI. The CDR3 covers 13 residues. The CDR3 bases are TGTGCCAGCAGTCTGGGACAGCAAGAGACCCAGTACTTC. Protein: CASSLGQQETQYF.

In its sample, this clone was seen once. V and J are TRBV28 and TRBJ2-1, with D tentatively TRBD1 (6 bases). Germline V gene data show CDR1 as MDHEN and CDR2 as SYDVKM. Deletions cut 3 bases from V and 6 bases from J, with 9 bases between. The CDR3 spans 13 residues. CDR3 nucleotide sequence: TGTGCCAGCAGTTTCAGGGGTACCAATGAGCAGTTCTTC. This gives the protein CASSFRGTNEQFF.

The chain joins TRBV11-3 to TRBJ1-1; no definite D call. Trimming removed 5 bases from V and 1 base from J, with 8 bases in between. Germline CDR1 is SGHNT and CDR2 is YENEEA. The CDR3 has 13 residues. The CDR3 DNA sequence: TGTGCCAGCAGCCCCTCAGGGAACACTGAAGCTTTCTTT. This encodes CASSPSGNTEAFF. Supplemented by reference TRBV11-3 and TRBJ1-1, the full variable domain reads EAGVVQSPRYKIIEKKQPVAFWCNPISGHNTLYWYLQNLGQGPELLIRYENEEAVDDSQLPKDRFSAERLKGVDSTLKIQPAELGDSAVYLCASSPSGNTEAFFGQGTRLTVV.

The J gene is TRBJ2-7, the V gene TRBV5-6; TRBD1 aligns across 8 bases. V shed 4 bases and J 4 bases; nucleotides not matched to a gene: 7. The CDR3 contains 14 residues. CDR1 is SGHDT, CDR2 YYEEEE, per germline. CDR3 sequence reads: CASSQGQGLYEQYF. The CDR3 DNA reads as TGTGCCAGCAGCCAAGGACAGGGATTGTACGAGCAGTACTTC.

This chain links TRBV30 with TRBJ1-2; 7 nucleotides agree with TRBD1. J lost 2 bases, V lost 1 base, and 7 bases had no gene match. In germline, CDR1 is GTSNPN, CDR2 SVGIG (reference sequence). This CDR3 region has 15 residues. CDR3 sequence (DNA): TGTGCCTGGAGTGGATACAGGGGCGTCAACTATGGCTACACCTTC. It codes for CAWSGYRGVNYGYTF.

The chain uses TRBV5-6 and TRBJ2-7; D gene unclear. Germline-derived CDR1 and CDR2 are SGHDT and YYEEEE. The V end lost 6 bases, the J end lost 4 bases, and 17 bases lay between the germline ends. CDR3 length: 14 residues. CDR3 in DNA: TGTGCCAGCACCTCCCTCTGGCCAGAATACGAGCAGTACTTC. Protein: CASTSLWPEYEQYF.

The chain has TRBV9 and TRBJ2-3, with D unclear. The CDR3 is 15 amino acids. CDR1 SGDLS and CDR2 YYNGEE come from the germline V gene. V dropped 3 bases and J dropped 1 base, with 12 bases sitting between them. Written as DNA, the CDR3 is TGTGCCAGCAGCGCCCTCGATACTCGCACAGATACGCAGTATTTT. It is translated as CASSALDTRTDTQYF.

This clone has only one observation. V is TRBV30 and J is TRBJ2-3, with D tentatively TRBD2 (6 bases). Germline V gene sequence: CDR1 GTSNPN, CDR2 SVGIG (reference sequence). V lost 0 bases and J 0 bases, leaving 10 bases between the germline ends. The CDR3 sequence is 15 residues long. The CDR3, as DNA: TGTGCCTGGAGTGTAGGGCTAGCGAGCACAGATACGCAGTATTTT. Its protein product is CAWSVGLASTDTQYF.

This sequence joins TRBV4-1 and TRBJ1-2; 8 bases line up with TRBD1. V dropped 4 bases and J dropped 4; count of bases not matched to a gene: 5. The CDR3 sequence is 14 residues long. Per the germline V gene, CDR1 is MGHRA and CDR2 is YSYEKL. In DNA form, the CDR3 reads TGCGCCAGCAGCCGAGGACAGGGAAGCTATGGCTACACCTTC. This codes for CASSRGQGSYGYTF.

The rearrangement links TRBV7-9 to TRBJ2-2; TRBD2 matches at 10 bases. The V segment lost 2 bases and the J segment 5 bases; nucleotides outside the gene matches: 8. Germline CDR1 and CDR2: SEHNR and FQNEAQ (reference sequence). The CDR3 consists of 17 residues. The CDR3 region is CASSLPSSGRTTGELFF. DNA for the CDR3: TGTGCCAGCAGCTTACCATCTAGCGGGAGAACTACCGGGGAGCTGTTTTTT.

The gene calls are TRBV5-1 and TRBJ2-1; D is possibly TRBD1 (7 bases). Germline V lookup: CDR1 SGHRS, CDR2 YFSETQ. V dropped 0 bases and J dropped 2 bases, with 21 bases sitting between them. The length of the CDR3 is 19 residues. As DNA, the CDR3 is TGCGCCAGCAGCTTGGAGGGCAGGGGGGCGGCAAAAGCCTACAATGAGCAGTTCTTC. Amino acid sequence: CASSLEGRGAAKAYNEQFF. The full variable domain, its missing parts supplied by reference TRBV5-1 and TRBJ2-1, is KAGVTQTPRYLIKTRGQQVTLSCSPISGHRSVSWYQQTPGQGLQFLFEYFSETQRNKGNFPGRFSGRQFSNSRSEMNVSTLELGDSALYLCASSLEGRGAAKAYNEQFFGPGTRLTVL.

The CDR3 here is CASRLRQGHSSYEQYF. CDR3 nucleotide sequence: TGTGCCAGCAGACTTCGACAGGGCCACTCTTCCTACGAGCAGTACTTC. This sequence joins TRBV28 and TRBJ2-7, with 7 bases lining up with TRBD1. Germline-derived CDR1 and CDR2 are MDHEN and SYDVKM. Trimming removed 6 bases from V and 1 base from J; junction bases left unmatched: 12. CDR3 length equals 16 residues.

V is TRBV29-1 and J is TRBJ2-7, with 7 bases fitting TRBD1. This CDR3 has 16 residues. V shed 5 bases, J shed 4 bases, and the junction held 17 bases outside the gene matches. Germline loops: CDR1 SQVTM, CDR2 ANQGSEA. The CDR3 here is CSVKDGVRDRLYEQYF. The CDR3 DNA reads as TGCAGCGTTAAGGACGGGGTCCGGGACAGACTTTACGAGCAGTACTTC.

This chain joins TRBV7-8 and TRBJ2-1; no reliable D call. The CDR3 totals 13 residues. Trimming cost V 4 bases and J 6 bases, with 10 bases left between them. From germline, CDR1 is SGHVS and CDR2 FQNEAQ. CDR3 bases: TGTGCCAGCAGCTCCACCTCCGGCAATGAGCAGTTCTTC. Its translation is CASSSTSGNEQFF.

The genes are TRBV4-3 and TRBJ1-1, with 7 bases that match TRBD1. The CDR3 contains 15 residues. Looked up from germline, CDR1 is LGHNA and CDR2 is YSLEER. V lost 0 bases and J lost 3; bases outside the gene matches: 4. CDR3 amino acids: CASSQEDRSYTEAFF. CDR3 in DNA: TGCGCCAGCAGCCAAGAGGACAGGAGTTACACTGAAGCTTTCTTT.

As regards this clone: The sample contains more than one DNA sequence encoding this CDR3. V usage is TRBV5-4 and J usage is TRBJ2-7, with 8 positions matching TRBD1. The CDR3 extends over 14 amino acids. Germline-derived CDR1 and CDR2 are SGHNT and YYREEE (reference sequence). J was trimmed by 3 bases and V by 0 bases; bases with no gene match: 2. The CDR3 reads CASSLGQGSYEQYF. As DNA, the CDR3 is TGTGCCAGCAGCTTGGGACAGGGGAGCTACGAGCAGTACTTC. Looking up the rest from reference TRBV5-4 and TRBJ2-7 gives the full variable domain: ETGVTQSPTHLIKTRGQQVTLRCSSQSGHNTVSWYQQALGQGPQFIFQYYREEENGRGNFPPRFSGLQFPNYSSELNVNALELDDSALYLCASSLGQGSYEQYFGPGTRLTVT.

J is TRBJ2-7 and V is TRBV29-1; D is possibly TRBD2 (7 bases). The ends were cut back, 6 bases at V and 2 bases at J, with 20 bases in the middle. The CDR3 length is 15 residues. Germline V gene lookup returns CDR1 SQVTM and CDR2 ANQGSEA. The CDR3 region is CSVLKRGGTPYEQYF. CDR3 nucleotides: TGCAGCGTCCTCAAAAGGGGGGGCACTCCCTACGAGCAGTACTTC.

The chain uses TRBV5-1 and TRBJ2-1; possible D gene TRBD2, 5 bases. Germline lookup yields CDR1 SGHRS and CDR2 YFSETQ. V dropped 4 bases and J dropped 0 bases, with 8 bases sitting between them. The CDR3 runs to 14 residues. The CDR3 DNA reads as TGCGCCAGCAGCGTCAGCGGCTCCTACAATGAGCAGTTCTTC. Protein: CASSVSGSYNEQFF.

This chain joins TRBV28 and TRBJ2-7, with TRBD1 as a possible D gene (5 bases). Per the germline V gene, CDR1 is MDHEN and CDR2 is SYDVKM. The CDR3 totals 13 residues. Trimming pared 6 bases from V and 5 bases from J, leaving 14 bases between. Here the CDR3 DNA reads TGTGCCAGCAGCCCGCAGGGTGAAGACGAGCAGTACTTC. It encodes CASSPQGEDEQYF.

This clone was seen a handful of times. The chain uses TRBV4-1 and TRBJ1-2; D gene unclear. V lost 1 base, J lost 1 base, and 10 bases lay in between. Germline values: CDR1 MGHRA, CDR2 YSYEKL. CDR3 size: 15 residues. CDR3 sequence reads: CASSQAGEFNYGYTF. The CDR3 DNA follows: TGCGCCAGCAGCCAAGCCGGGGAATTTAACTATGGCTACACCTTC.

CDR3 protein: CASSYTTGVYGYTF. The CDR3 nucleotides read TGTGCCAGCAGTTACACAACAGGGGTCTATGGCTACACCTTC. The chain uses TRBV6-5 and TRBJ1-2; 7 nucleotides match TRBD1. The CDR3 extends over 14 amino acids. Per the germline V gene, CDR1 is MNHEY and CDR2 is SVGAGI. Trimming took 2 bases from V and 4 from J; bases not matched to a gene: 4.